A single sample is the source of the 27 T cell receptor beta chains below, sequenced in a study of shared clonotypes between healthy human individuals. CD45RO-negative, CCR7-selected cells formed the naive CD8 fraction, which excluded terminally differentiated effector memory CD45RA+ cells. Profiling relied on immunoSEQ multiplex PCR, and the TCRdb table lists in-frame clones only, not all of them. The sample records around 2.1 million clones, more than 85% being singletons. Specimen: naive CD8+ T cells from PBMCs. These receptor sequences come from a man younger than 35 in good health. Some clones in this sample may be carry-over from other donors' samples.

The chain employs TRBV28 and TRBJ1-5; 8 bases fit TRBD1. The CDR3 has 15 residues. V lost 9 bases and J lost 6; bases outside the gene matches: 13. The germline V gene has CDR1 MDHEN and CDR2 SYDVKM. This CDR3 is CASCPLWDRSQPQHF. Here the CDR3 DNA reads TGTGCCAGTTGCCCCCTATGGGACAGGTCTCAGCCCCAGCATTTT. Supplemented by reference TRBV28 and TRBJ1-5, the full variable domain reads DVKVTQSSRYLVKRTGEKVFLECVQDMDHENMFWYRQDPGLGLRLIYFSYDVKMKEKGDIPEGYSVSREKKERFSLILESASTNQTSMYLCASCPLWDRSQPQHFGDGTRLSIL.

This clone was counted between two and nine times. This chain joins TRBV11-2 and TRBJ1-4; D is undetermined. V lost 2 bases, J lost 1 base, and 5 bases lay in between. This CDR3 has 14 amino acids. Germline CDR1 is SGHAT and CDR2 is FQNNGV. The CDR3 is CASSLQRTNEKLFF. CDR3 DNA: TGTGCCAGCAGCTTACAGCGAACTAATGAAAAACTGTTTTTT.

The J gene is TRBJ2-7, the V gene TRBV14; 7 bases align to TRBD1. Unmatched junction bases numbered 8, after V lost 11 bases and J lost 1 base. CDR1 is SGHDN and CDR2 is FVKESK in the germline V gene. The CDR3 is 13 residues long. This CDR3 is CACNRGLSYEQYF. CDR3 DNA sequence: TGTGCCTGCAACAGGGGATTGTCCTACGAGCAGTACTTC. Full variable domain (remainder filled in from reference TRBV14 and TRBJ2-7): EAGVTQFPSHSVIEKGQTVTLRCDPISGHDNLYWYRRVMGKEIKFLLHFVKESKQDESGMPNNRFLAERTGGTYSTLKVQPAELEDSGVYFCACNRGLSYEQYFGPGTRLTVT.

This clone is a singleton in its sample. The chain uses TRBV28 and TRBJ2-1; D call uncertain. The V end lost 7 bases, the J end lost 5 bases, and 9 bases lay between the germline ends. Germline CDR1 and CDR2: MDHEN and SYDVKM. There are 12 residues in the CDR3. As DNA, the CDR3 is TGTGCCAGCACCCTAGGGAACAATGAGCAGTTCTTC. It specifies CASTLGNNEQFF.

The chain combines TRBV5-4 with TRBJ2-7; TRBD2 matches 10 bases. The CDR3 spans 14 residues. Germline-derived CDR1 and CDR2 are SGHNT and YYREEE (reference sequence). Unmatched junction bases numbered 0, after V lost 3 bases and J lost 0 bases. This CDR3 is CASSWTSGSYEQYF. The CDR3 DNA sequence: TGTGCCAGCAGCTGGACTAGCGGCTCCTACGAGCAGTACTTC.

This chain connects TRBV5-6 to TRBJ1-2, with 8 bases that match TRBD1. V gave up 2 bases and J gave up 0 bases; unmatched junction bases: 6. The length of the CDR3 is 16 residues. Germline V gene sequence: CDR1 SGHDT, CDR2 YYEEEE. The CDR3 reads CASSFGTGSPNYGYTF. The CDR3 nucleotides read TGTGCCAGCAGCTTCGGGACAGGTTCACCTAACTATGGCTACACCTTC.

The V call is TRBV12-5, the J call TRBJ1-5, with a possible D match to TRBD1 (6 bases). Trimming stripped 3 bases from V and 0 bases from J, with 18 bases between. The CDR3 loop spans 18 amino acids. In germline, CDR1 is LGHNT, CDR2 FRNRAP. The CDR3 region has the DNA TGTGCTAGTGGTTTTCAAGACCCCAGGGGTTATAGCAATCAGCCCCAGCATTTT. Protein: CASGFQDPRGYSNQPQHF.

The rearrangement uses TRBV27 and TRBJ2-7, with a weak D call TRBD2 (6 bases). The V end lost 9 bases, the J end lost 2 bases, and 17 bases lay between the germline ends. The CDR3 is 14 residues long. CDR1 MNHEY and CDR2 SMNVEV come from the germline V gene (reference sequence). The CDR3 nucleotides are TGTGCCAGTGCACCCGGGACTGAAGCCTACGAGCAGTACTTC. It specifies CASAPGTEAYEQYF.

V usage is TRBV11-1 and J usage is TRBJ2-2; 8 bases are a match to TRBD1. The junction had 8 bases not matched to a gene; V was cut back by 1 base and J by 7 bases. This CDR3 is 16 amino acids long. The germline V gene encodes CDR1 SGHAT and CDR2 FQDESV (reference sequence). The CDR3 coding sequence is TGTGCCAGCAGCTTAGAGGGGGCAGGGGGCCGCGGGGAGCTGTTTTTT. The encoded protein is CASSLEGAGGRGELFF.

The rearrangement uses TRBV7-3 and TRBJ2-1; a weak D match, TRBD2 (6 bases). The CDR3 loop spans 15 amino acids. V lost 1 base, J lost 6 bases, and 13 bases lay in between. The germline V gene encodes CDR1 SGHTA and CDR2 FQGTGA. The CDR3, as DNA: TGTGCCAGCAGCTTAATTGGGGTGGGAGGCAATGAGCAGTTCTTC. Amino acid sequence: CASSLIGVGGNEQFF.

This chain uses TRBV2 with TRBJ2-7; 9 nucleotides line up with TRBD2. Looked up from germline, CDR1 is SNHLY and CDR2 is FYNNEI. The CDR3 has 15 amino acids. Germline trimming cut 3 bases from V and 6 bases from J; bases unmatched to any gene: 9. The CDR3 nucleotides are TGTGCCAGCAGTGAGGGCGCGGGAGGGCCCGGCGAGCAGTACTTC. Amino acid sequence: CASSEGAGGPGEQYF.

This chain connects TRBV28 to TRBJ2-7; 16 nucleotides align to TRBD2. The V segment lost 6 bases and the J segment 4 bases; nucleotides outside the gene matches: 9. This CDR3 has 17 residues. Germline lookup yields CDR1 MDHEN and CDR2 SYDVKM. CDR3 residues: CASSFQGLAGGPYEQYF. Written as DNA, the CDR3 is TGTGCCAGCAGCTTCCAGGGACTAGCGGGAGGGCCTTACGAGCAGTACTTC.

This chain uses TRBV11-2 with TRBJ2-7, with D unresolved. The CDR3 loop spans 13 amino acids. Germline CDR1 SGHAT, CDR2 FQNNGV. Trimming shortened V by 3 bases and J by 2 bases, and 8 bases separated the two germline ends. This CDR3 is CASSFGIAYEQYF. CDR3 DNA: TGTGCCAGCAGCTTTGGCATCGCCTACGAGCAGTACTTC.

This clone was seen only a few times. The chain couples TRBV28 to TRBJ1-1, with D perhaps TRBD1 (5 bases). Germline CDR1 MDHEN, CDR2 SYDVKM. CDR3 length: 14 residues. The V end was cut by 5 bases, the J end by 4 bases, with 14 bases between. CDR3 sequence (DNA): TGTGCCAGCAGTATACAAGCGGGGACCACTGAAGCTTTCTTT. Protein: CASSIQAGTTEAFF.

The chain employs TRBV6-6 and TRBJ1-1; D perhaps matches TRBD1 (6 bases). This CDR3 region has 14 residues. The germline V and J ends were trimmed by 7 bases and 0 bases, with 12 bases remaining between them. The germline V gene has CDR1 MNHNY and CDR2 SVGAGI (reference sequence). The CDR3 nucleotides are TGTGCCAGCACCTTAGACAGGCTGAACACTGAAGCTTTCTTT. Residues: CASTLDRLNTEAFF.

The CDR3, as DNA: TGCGCCAGCAGCCAAGATTGGTCGGACAGCGACTCCTACAATGAGCAGTTCTTC. Translation gives CASSQDWSDSDSYNEQFF. The chain combines TRBV4-3 with TRBJ2-1, with a tentative D call TRBD1 (6 bases). Germline V gene sequence: CDR1 LGHNA, CDR2 YSLEER. V dropped 0 bases and J dropped 0 bases, with 15 bases sitting between them. The CDR3 loop spans 18 amino acids.

V gene TRBV4-2 combines with J gene TRBJ2-5; 7 bases are a match to TRBD1. The length of the CDR3 is 15 residues. Germline assignment: CDR1 LGHNA and CDR2 YNFKEQ. V shed 0 bases, J shed 3 bases, and the junction held 4 bases outside the gene matches. Here the CDR3 reads CASSQDKDRKETQYF. The CDR3 coding sequence is TGTGCCAGCAGCCAAGATAAGGACAGGAAAGAGACCCAGTACTTC.

The chain carries TRBV15 and TRBJ2-7, with TRBD1 as a possible D gene (6 bases). Between the trimmed V and J ends, which lost 5 bases and 1 base, there was a span of 9 bases. Germline CDR1 LNHNV, CDR2 YYDKDF (reference sequence). This CDR3 has 13 residues. CDR3 protein: CATSRTESYEQYF. The CDR3 nucleotides read TGTGCCACCAGCCGGACAGAATCCTACGAGCAGTACTTC.

This chain uses TRBV9 with TRBJ2-7, with TRBD2 identical over 10 bases. Trimming at V came to 4 bases and at J to 4 bases, leaving 8 bases not matched to a gene. Germline values: CDR1 SGDLS, CDR2 YYNGEE. This CDR3 contains 15 residues. CDR3 amino acids: CASSPSGRAGYEQYF. The CDR3 region has the DNA TGTGCCAGCAGCCCCAGCGGGAGGGCCGGGTACGAGCAGTACTTC.

V gene TRBV5-8 combines with J gene TRBJ1-5; D unclear. CDR1 is SGHTS and CDR2 is YDEGEE in the germline V gene. The CDR3 loop spans 14 amino acids. Between the trimmed V and J ends, which lost 2 bases and 1 base, there was a span of 7 bases. CDR3 sequence reads: CASSFRWSNQPQHF. CDR3 sequence (DNA): TGTGCCAGCAGCTTTCGGTGGAGCAATCAGCCCCAGCATTTT.

The chain couples TRBV4-2 to TRBJ1-4, with a weak D call TRBD1 (6 bases). There are 16 residues in the CDR3. Germline CDR1 reads LGHNA; CDR2 reads YNFKEQ. V shed 4 bases and J shed 4 bases, with 16 bases lying between them. The CDR3 loop reads CASSPIKQGSNEKLFF. In nucleotides, the CDR3 is TGTGCCAGCAGCCCTATAAAACAGGGCAGTAATGAAAAACTGTTTTTT.

This rearrangement joins TRBV10-3 to TRBJ2-3; the match to TRBD2 covers 8 bases. Germline lookup yields CDR1 ENHRY and CDR2 SYGVKD. V was clipped by 5 bases and J by 6 bases; unmatched bases: 10. The CDR3 consists of 15 residues. CDR3 amino acids: CAISPRGGRTDTQYF. For the CDR3, the DNA is TGTGCCATCAGTCCTCGGGGGGGGAGAACGGATACGCAGTATTTT.

The gene calls are TRBV5-6 and TRBJ1-1; weak D call: TRBD1 (6 bases). The germline V gene encodes CDR1 SGHDT and CDR2 YYEEEE. The CDR3 length is 14 residues. Trimming took 3 bases from V and 5 from J, leaving 14 bases between them. The CDR3 loop is CASSSGGRWTEAFF. In DNA, the CDR3 is TGTGCCAGCAGCTCGGGGGGGCGTTGGACTGAAGCTTTCTTT.

About this clone itself: Other nucleotide sequences in the sample specify the same CDR3. This chain uses TRBV4-1 with TRBJ2-1; D is ambiguous. The germline V and J ends were trimmed by 6 bases and 2 bases, with 8 bases remaining between them. Germline values: CDR1 MGHRA, CDR2 YSYEKL. The CDR3 loop spans 13 amino acids. As DNA, the CDR3 is TGCGCCAGCAGTCCCCGAACCTACAATGAGCAGTTCTTC. This encodes CASSPRTYNEQFF.

CDR3 in DNA: TGCGCCAGCAGCCAAGATATGGGGAATGGCTACACCTTC. This codes for CASSQDMGNGYTF. The chain has TRBV4-3 and TRBJ1-2, with D uncertain. This CDR3 contains 13 residues. CDR1 and CDR2 from the germline V gene are LGHNA and YSLEER. Trimming removed 0 bases at V and 6 bases at J, with 8 bases between.

This sequence joins TRBV4-1 and TRBJ2-3; possibly TRBD1 for D (6 bases). CDR1 is MGHRA and CDR2 is YSYEKL in the germline V gene. V was shortened by 3 bases and J by 1 base, with 8 bases between the two germline ends. The CDR3 spans 14 residues. CDR3: CASSHYRGTDTQYF. CDR3 coding DNA: TGCGCCAGCAGCCATTACAGGGGCACAGATACGCAGTATTTT.

The chain recombines TRBV6-1 with TRBJ2-7; D tentatively reads TRBD1 or TRBD2 (5 bases each). CDR3 length equals 15 residues. V was clipped by 4 bases and J by 2 bases, with 15 bases between them. The germline gives CDR1 MNHNS, CDR2 SASEGT. DNA of the CDR3: TGTGCCAGCAGTGTATTAGGGAGACAGACCTACGAGCAGTACTTC. Translated, it gives CASSVLGRQTYEQYF.